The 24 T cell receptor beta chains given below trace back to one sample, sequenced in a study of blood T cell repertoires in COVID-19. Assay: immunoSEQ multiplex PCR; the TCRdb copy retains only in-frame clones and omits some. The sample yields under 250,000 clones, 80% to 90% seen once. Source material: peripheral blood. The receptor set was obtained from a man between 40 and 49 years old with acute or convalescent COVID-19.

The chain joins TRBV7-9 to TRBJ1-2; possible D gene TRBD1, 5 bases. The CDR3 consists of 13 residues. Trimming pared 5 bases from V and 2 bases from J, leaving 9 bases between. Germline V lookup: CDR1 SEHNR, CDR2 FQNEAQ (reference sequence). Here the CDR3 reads CASSPTENYGYTF. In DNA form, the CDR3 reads TGTGCCAGCAGCCCGACAGAAAACTATGGCTACACCTTC.

CDR3 DNA: TGTGCCAGCACTCCGGGTGACAGGGGCAACTATGGCTACACCTTC. Translation: CASTPGDRGNYGYTF. This chain joins TRBV25-1 and TRBJ1-2; 8 bases are a match to TRBD1. The CDR3 runs 15 residues. V was clipped by 7 bases and J by 2 bases; unmatched bases: 9. Germline V CDR1 and CDR2: MGHDK, SYGVNS.

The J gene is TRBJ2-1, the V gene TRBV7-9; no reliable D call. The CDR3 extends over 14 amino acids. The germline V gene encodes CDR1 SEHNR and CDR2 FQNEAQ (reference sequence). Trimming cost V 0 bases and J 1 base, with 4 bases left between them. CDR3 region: CASSLAASYNEQFF. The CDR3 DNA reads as TGTGCCAGCAGCTTAGCGGCATCCTACAATGAGCAGTTCTTC.

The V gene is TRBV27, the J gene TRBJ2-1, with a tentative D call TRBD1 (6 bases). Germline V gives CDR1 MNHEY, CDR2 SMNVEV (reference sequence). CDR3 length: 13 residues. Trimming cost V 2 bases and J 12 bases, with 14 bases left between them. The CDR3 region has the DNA TGTGCCAGCAGTTTAAGGGACGGACAGAGGCAGTTCTTC. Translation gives CASSLRDGQRQFF.

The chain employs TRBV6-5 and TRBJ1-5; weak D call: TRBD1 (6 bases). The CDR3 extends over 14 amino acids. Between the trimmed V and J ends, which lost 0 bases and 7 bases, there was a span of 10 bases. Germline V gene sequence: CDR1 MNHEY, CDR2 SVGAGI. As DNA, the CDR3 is TGTGCCAGCAGTTACTCACAGGGTTTCCAGCCCCAGCATTTT. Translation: CASSYSQGFQPQHF.

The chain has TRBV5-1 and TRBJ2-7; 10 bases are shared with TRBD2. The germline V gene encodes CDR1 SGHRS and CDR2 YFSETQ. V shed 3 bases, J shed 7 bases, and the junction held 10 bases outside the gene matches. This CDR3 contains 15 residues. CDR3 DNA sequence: TGCGCCAGCAGCTGGACTAGCGGCCCCTCCTGGGAGCAGTACTTC. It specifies CASSWTSGPSWEQYF.

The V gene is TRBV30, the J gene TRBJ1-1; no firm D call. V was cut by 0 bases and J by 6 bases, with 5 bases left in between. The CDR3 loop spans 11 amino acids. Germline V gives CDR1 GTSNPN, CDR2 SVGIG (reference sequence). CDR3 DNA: TGTGCCTGGAGTGTGACATCTGAAGCTTTCTTT. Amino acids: CAWSVTSEAFF.

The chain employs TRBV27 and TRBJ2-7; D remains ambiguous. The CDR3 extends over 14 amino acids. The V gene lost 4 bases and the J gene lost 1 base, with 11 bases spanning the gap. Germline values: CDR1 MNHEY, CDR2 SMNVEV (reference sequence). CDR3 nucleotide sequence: TGTGCCAGCAGTTCCTTAGAGGAATCCTACGAGCAGTACTTC. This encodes CASSSLEESYEQYF.

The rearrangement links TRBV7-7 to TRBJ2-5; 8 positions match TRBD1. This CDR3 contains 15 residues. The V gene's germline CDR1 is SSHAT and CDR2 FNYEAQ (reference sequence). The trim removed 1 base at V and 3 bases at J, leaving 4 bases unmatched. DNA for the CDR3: TGTGCCAGCAGCTTAGGACCGACAGGGGAAGAGACCCAGTACTTC. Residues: CASSLGPTGEETQYF.

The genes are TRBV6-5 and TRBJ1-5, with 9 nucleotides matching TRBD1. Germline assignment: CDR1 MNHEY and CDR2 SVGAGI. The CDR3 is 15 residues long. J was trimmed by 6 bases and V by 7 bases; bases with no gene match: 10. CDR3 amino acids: CASTEGQGWGQPQHF. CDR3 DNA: TGTGCCAGCACCGAAGGACAGGGGTGGGGTCAGCCCCAGCATTTT.

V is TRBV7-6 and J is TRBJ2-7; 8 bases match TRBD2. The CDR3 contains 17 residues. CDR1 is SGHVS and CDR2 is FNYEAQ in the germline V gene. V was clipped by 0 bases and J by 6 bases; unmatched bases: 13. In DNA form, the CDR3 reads TGTGCCAGCAGCTTAGCGGGGAGCGGGGGCCCCTATACCGAGCAGTACTTC. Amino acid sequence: CASSLAGSGGPYTEQYF.

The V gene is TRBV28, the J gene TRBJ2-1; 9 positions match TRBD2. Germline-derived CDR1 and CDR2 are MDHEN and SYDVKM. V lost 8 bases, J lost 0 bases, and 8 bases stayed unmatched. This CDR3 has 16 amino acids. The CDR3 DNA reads TGTGCCAGCTACGAGCGGGAGGTTAGCTCCTACAATGAGCAGTTCTTC. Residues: CASYEREVSSYNEQFF.

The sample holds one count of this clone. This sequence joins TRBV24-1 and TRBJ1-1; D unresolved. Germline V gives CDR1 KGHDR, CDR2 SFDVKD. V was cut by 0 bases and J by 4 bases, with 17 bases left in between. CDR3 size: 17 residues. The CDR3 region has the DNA TGTGCCACCAGTGATTTGGGGGAGGAGAAATTCCTCACTGAAGCTTTCTTT. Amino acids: CATSDLGEEKFLTEAFF.

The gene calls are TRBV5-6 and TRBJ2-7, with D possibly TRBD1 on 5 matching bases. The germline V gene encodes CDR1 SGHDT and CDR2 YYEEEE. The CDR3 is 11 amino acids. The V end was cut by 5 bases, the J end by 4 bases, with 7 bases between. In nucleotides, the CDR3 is TGTGCCAGCAGAGCAGGGTACGAGCAGTACTTC. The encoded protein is CASRAGYEQYF.

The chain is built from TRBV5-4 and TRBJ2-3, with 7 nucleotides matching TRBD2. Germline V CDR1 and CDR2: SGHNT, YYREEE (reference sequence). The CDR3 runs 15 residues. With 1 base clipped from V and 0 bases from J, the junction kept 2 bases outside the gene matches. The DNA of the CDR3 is TGTGCCAGCAGCTTGCGGCGGGAGAGCACAGATACGCAGTATTTT. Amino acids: CASSLRRESTDTQYF. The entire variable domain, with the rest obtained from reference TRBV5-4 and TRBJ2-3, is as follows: ETGVTQSPTHLIKTRGQQVTLRCSSQSGHNTVSWYQQALGQGPQFIFQYYREEENGRGNFPPRFSGLQFPNYSSELNVNALELDDSALYLCASSLRRESTDTQYFGPGTRLTVL.

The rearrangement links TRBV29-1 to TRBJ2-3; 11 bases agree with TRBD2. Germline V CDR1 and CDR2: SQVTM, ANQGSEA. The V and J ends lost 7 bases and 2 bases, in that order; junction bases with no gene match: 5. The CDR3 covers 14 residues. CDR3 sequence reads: CSAATSGVTDTQYF. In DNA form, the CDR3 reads TGCAGCGCCGCGACTAGCGGGGTCACAGATACGCAGTATTTT.

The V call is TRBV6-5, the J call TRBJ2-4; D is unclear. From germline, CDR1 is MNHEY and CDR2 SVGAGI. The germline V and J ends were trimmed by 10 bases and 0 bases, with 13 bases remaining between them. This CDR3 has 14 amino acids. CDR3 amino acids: CANPGLLAKNIQYF. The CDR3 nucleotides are TGTGCCAACCCTGGGCTTCTAGCCAAAAACATTCAGTACTTC.

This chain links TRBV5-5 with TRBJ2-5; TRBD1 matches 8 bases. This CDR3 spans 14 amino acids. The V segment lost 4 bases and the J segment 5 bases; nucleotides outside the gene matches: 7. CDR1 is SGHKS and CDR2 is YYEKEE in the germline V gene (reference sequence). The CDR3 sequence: CASSTPGQVETQYF. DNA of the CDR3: TGTGCCAGCAGCACCCCGGGACAGGTCGAGACCCAGTACTTC. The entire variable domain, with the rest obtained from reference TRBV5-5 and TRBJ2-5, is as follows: DAGVTQSPTHLIKTRGQQVTLRCSPISGHKSVSWYQQVLGQGPQFIFQYYEKEERGRGNFPDRFSARQFPNYSSELNVNALLLGDSALYLCASSTPGQVETQYFGPGTRLLVL.

CDR3 nucleotides: TGTGCCAGCGTCGGGGTGGGCTCTGGAAACACCATATATTTT. It translates to CASVGVGSGNTIYF. The genes are TRBV2 and TRBJ1-3, with D hard to call. The germline V and J ends were trimmed by 8 bases and 0 bases, with 11 bases remaining between them. Germline V CDR1 and CDR2: SNHLY, FYNNEI. The CDR3 has 14 amino acids.

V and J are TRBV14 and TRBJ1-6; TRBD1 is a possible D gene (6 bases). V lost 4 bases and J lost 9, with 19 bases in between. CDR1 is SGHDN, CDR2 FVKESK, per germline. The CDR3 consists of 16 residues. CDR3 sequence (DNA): TGTGCCAGCAGCCGAGCCGGGACACTCGGCGGTTCACCCCTCCACTTT. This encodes CASSRAGTLGGSPLHF.

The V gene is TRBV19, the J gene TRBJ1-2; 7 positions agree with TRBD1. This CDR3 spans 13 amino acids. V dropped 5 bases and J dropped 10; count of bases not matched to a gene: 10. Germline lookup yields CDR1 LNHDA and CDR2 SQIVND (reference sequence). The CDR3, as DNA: TGTGCCAGTAGTCGTGGCAGGGGGTTAGTCTACACCTTC. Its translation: CASSRGRGLVYTF.

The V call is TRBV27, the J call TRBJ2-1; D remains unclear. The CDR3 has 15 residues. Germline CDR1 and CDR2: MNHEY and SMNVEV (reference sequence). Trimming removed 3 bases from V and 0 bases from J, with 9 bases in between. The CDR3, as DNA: TGTGCCAGCAGTTTCGGTGTGAGCTCCTACAATGAGCAGTTCTTC. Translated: CASSFGVSSYNEQFF.

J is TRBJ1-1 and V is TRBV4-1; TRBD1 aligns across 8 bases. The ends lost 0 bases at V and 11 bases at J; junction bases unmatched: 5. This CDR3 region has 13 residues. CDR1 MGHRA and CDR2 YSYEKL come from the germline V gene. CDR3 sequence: CASSQDLAGGAFF. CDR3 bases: TGCGCCAGCAGCCAAGATTTAGCAGGGGGCGCTTTCTTT.

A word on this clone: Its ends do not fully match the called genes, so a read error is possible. CDR3 bases: TGTGCTAGCAGCCAAGGGACTGACAGAATAGAGACCCAGTACTTC. Protein product: CASSQGTDRIETQYF. The chain couples TRBV7-7 to TRBJ2-5; D may be TRBD2 (6 bases). The CDR3 runs to 15 residues. Germline CDR1 is SSHAT and CDR2 is FNYEAQ (reference sequence).